The text below deals with one TCR beta chain. The data stem from a study of control samples from healthy donors and cancer patients. Only in-frame clones appear in the TCRdb table, and some are missing; sequencing was by immunoSEQ multiplex PCR. The sample includes some 120,000 clones, about 92% of them seen just once. This CDR3 spans 11 amino acids. Germline V gene lookup returns CDR1 MDHEN and CDR2 SYDVKM. V lost 2 bases to trimming and J lost 6 bases, with 5 bases between them. The receptor's source is a man between 45 and 60 years old with head and neck cancer. The sample taken for sequencing was PBMCs. V and J are TRBV28 and TRBJ2-7, with D uncertain. The CDR3 DNA reads as TGTGCCAGCAGTTTAGGCGTCGAGCAGTACTTC. Translated: CASSLGVEQYF.